The 25 T cell receptor beta chains reported below all come from one sample, sequenced in a study of T-cell reconstitution after alpha-beta-depleted transplantation in children. Unique molecular identifiers were incorporated when the TCRbeta library was constructed. TCRdb re-called the PCR reads through MiXCR, storing one row per CDR3 protein. The sample lists approximately 340,000 distinct CDR3 sequences, 10% to 13% occurring once. The specimen comprised PBMCs from the stem cell graft donor, sampled from the stem cell graft. These receptors came from a human donor who donated a stem cell graft to a child with acute lymphoblastic leukemia.

The chain uses TRBV20-1 and TRBJ1-5; D not certain. Germline V CDR1 and CDR2: DFQATT, SNEGSKA (reference sequence). V lost 3 bases and J 0 bases, leaving 6 bases between the germline ends. The CDR3 loop spans 13 amino acids. The CDR3 bases are TGCAGTGCTAGCTTATATAGCAATCAGCCCCAGCATTTT. Translated, it gives CSASLYSNQPQHF.

This clonotype showed up just a few times. The V and J genes are TRBV7-9 and TRBJ2-7; D might be TRBD1 (6 bases). Trimming removed 5 bases from V and 3 bases from J, with 11 bases in between. This CDR3 is 13 amino acids long. The germline gives CDR1 SEHNR, CDR2 FQNEAQ (reference sequence). The CDR3 region is CASSSGQIYEQYF. The CDR3 coding sequence is TGTGCCAGCAGCAGCGGACAGATCTACGAGCAGTACTTC.

Ten or more counts support this clonotype. The genes are TRBV7-8 and TRBJ2-2; D is perhaps TRBD1 or TRBD2 (5 bases each). CDR3 size: 15 residues. V was shortened by 5 bases and J by 3 bases, with 13 bases between the two germline ends. Germline-derived CDR1 and CDR2 are SGHVS and FQNEAQ. This chain's CDR3 is CASSLGDRDTGELFF. For the CDR3, the DNA is TGTGCCAGCAGCCTAGGGGACCGAGACACCGGGGAGCTGTTTTTT.

This clonotype was observed a handful of times. The chain employs TRBV20-1 and TRBJ2-1, with 7 bases matching TRBD2. The CDR3 covers 15 residues. The V gene's germline CDR1 is DFQATT and CDR2 SNEGSKA (reference sequence). The ends lost 0 bases at V and 6 bases at J; junction bases unmatched: 8. The CDR3 region has the DNA TGCAGTGCTAGAGACGGGACTAACCCCCGCAATGAGCAGTTCTTC. Residues: CSARDGTNPRNEQFF.

This clonotype was counted a few times. This chain joins TRBV7-2 and TRBJ2-3; D gene uncertain. CDR3 length: 14 residues. Trimming took off 1 base at V and 3 bases at J, with 8 bases between the two ends. Germline-derived CDR1 and CDR2 are SGHTA and FQGNSA. The CDR3 sequence: CASSLVAITDTQYF. DNA for the CDR3: TGTGCCAGCAGCTTAGTCGCTATTACAGATACGCAGTATTTT.

The genes are TRBV27 and TRBJ2-1, with 9 bases lining up with TRBD1. Germline V gene data show CDR1 as MNHEY and CDR2 as SMNVEV (reference sequence). There are 15 residues in the CDR3. Losses at the gene ends were 5 bases for V and 7 bases for J; bases not matched to a gene: 9. The CDR3 nucleotides are TGTGCCAGCAGTCTGACAGGGGGTCCTTGGAATGAGCAGTTCTTC. Its translation: CASSLTGGPWNEQFF.

This sequence joins TRBV10-3 and TRBJ2-2, with 8 bases identical to TRBD2. The ends lost 3 bases at V and 2 bases at J; junction bases unmatched: 5. The CDR3 spans 16 residues. Germline V CDR1 and CDR2: ENHRY, SYGVKD. The CDR3 spells CAISEVTSDNTGELFF. For the CDR3, the DNA is TGTGCCATCAGTGAAGTGACTAGCGACAACACCGGGGAGCTGTTTTTT.

This clonotype appeared a few times. This chain links TRBV20-1 with TRBJ2-1, with unresolved D. CDR1 and CDR2 (germline): DFQATT, SNEGSKA (reference sequence). The V and J ends lost 3 bases and 6 bases respectively, with 27 bases between them. The CDR3 has 18 amino acids. In DNA form, the CDR3 reads TGCAGTGCTAGTCCCGTGGTTCACGAAAGACCTAACGGCAATGAGCAGTTCTTC. Protein sequence: CSASPVVHERPNGNEQFF.

At least ten counts were recorded for this clonotype. The rearrangement joins TRBV5-1 to TRBJ2-3; D gene ambiguous. CDR1 is SGHRS and CDR2 is YFSETQ in the germline V gene. V shed 0 bases and J shed 2 bases, with 10 bases lying between them. The CDR3 sequence is 15 residues long. The CDR3 protein is CASSLDSGYTDTQYF. DNA of the CDR3: TGCGCCAGCAGCTTGGATTCAGGATACACAGATACGCAGTATTTT.

This clonotype came up a few times. The rearrangement uses TRBV10-2 and TRBJ2-7; 8 nucleotides agree with TRBD1. Germline CDR1 reads WSHSY; CDR2 reads SAAADI. The CDR3 sequence is 13 residues long. Losses at the gene ends were 4 bases for V and 7 bases for J; bases not matched to a gene: 6. The CDR3 DNA sequence: TGCGCCAGCAGTGGACAGGGGACTGGTGAGCAGTACTTC. Protein product: CASSGQGTGEQYF.

This clonotype was found once. The CDR3 spells CASSSSLAGGNTGELFF. The CDR3 nucleotides are TGTGCCAGCAGCTCCTCACTAGCGGGGGGGAACACCGGGGAGCTGTTTTTT. This rearrangement joins TRBV7-3 to TRBJ2-2, with 12 bases matching TRBD2. The CDR3 has 17 amino acids. CDR1 is SGHTA, CDR2 FQGTGA, per germline. The trim removed 4 bases at V and 1 base at J, leaving 4 bases unmatched.

The genes are TRBV7-3 and TRBJ1-1; possible D gene TRBD1, 5 bases. The V end was cut by 2 bases, the J end by 3 bases, with 10 bases between. This CDR3 comprises 14 residues. Germline CDR1 reads SGHTA; CDR2 reads FQGTGA. The CDR3 spells CASSLRGGDTEAFF. CDR3 DNA: TGTGCCAGCAGCTTACGGGGGGGAGACACTGAAGCTTTCTTT. The variable domain in full, with the rest retrieved from reference TRBV7-3 and TRBJ1-1, is GAGVSQTPSNKVTEKGKYVELRCDPISGHTALYWYRQSLGQGPEFLIYFQGTGAADDSGLPNDRFFAVRPEGSVSTLKIQRTERGDSAVYLCASSLRGGDTEAFFGQGTRLTVV.

This clonotype was seen only a few times. The V and J genes are TRBV27 and TRBJ2-7; tentative D call: TRBD1 (5 bases). The CDR3 extends over 12 amino acids. The V gene's germline CDR1 is MNHEY and CDR2 SMNVEV (reference sequence). With 4 bases removed from V and 9 bases from J, the gap between germline ends came to 13 bases. For the CDR3, the DNA is TGTGCCAGCAGTTCCTCAGGGTACAGGCAGTACTTC. Translated, it gives CASSSSGYRQYF.

At least ten counts were recorded for this clonotype. V gene TRBV20-1 combines with J gene TRBJ2-7; weak D call: TRBD2 (6 bases). The CDR3 runs to 13 residues. Looked up from germline, CDR1 is DFQATT and CDR2 is SNEGSKA (reference sequence). Trimming removed 7 bases from V and 3 bases from J, with 16 bases in between. The CDR3 DNA follows: TGCAGTGGGTGGGGAGCGGGTAACTACGAGCAGTACTTC. It encodes CSGWGAGNYEQYF.

This chain uses TRBV7-9 with TRBJ2-7, with 11 bases lining up with TRBD1. This CDR3 is 15 amino acids long. The germline gives CDR1 SEHNR, CDR2 FQNEAQ (reference sequence). The junction had 5 bases not matched to a gene; V was cut back by 5 bases and J by 2 bases. The CDR3 DNA sequence: TGTGCCAGCAGCCCCGGGACAGGGGGGGCCTACGAGCAGTACTTC. Translating gives CASSPGTGGAYEQYF.

This clonotype was observed a handful of times. The chain is built from TRBV5-1 and TRBJ2-1, with TRBD1 identical over 8 bases. This CDR3 is 15 amino acids long. V lost 2 bases, J lost 3 bases, and 4 bases stayed unmatched. The germline gives CDR1 SGHRS, CDR2 YFSETQ. The CDR3 DNA follows: TGCGCCAGCAGCTTCGGACAGGGACTCTACAATGAGCAGTTCTTC. Protein product: CASSFGQGLYNEQFF.

Comments on this clonotype: A read error may account for a junction end that differs from germline. The chain is built from TRBV4-3 and TRBJ2-4, with D perhaps TRBD2 (6 bases). Germline V gene lookup returns CDR1 LGHNA and CDR2 YSLEER. The CDR3 has 14 amino acids. The CDR3 nucleotides read TGCGCCAGCAGCCAGGGGCTCAGGGACTCCCAAAGGGCCTTC. It specifies CASSQGLRDSQRAF.

A few counts support this clonotype. J is TRBJ2-1 and V is TRBV7-9, with D possibly being TRBD2 (5 bases). CDR1 SEHNR and CDR2 FQNEAQ come from the germline V gene (reference sequence). The CDR3 is 13 amino acids. Trimming pared 2 bases from V and 7 bases from J, leaving 9 bases between. The CDR3, as DNA: TGTGCCAGCAGCTTATTGAGGAGGAATGAGCAGTTCTTC. Translated, it gives CASSLLRRNEQFF.

The V gene is TRBV20-1, the J gene TRBJ2-7; D might be TRBD2 (5 bases). Looked up from germline, CDR1 is DFQATT and CDR2 is SNEGSKA (reference sequence). Deletions cut 4 bases from V and 5 bases from J, with 12 bases between. The CDR3 has 12 residues. CDR3 sequence: CSAIERRDEQYF. The DNA of the CDR3 is TGCAGTGCTATCGAGCGGCGGGACGAGCAGTACTTC.

This clonotype was seen only a few times. The V call is TRBV9, the J call TRBJ2-5; TRBD2 agrees at 10 bases. CDR1 is SGDLS and CDR2 is YYNGEE in the germline V gene. The junction had 14 bases not matched to a gene; V was cut back by 4 bases and J by 5 bases. The CDR3 spans 17 residues. Here the CDR3 reads CASSFSPNLAGVETQYF. CDR3 nucleotide sequence: TGTGCCAGCAGCTTTTCTCCAAATCTAGCGGGAGTGGAGACCCAGTACTTC. Supplemented by reference TRBV9 and TRBJ2-5, the full variable domain reads DSGVTQTPKHLITATGQRVTLRCSPRSGDLSVYWYQQSLDQGLQFLIQYYNGEERAKGNILERFSAQQFPDLHSELNLSSLELGDSALYFCASSFSPNLAGVETQYFGPGTRLLVL.

At least ten counts were recorded for this clonotype. The chain employs TRBV27 and TRBJ2-1; 16 bases align to TRBD2. Germline values: CDR1 MNHEY, CDR2 SMNVEV (reference sequence). The CDR3 contains 17 residues. Germline trimming cut 5 bases from V and 2 bases from J; bases unmatched to any gene: 3. CDR3 coding DNA: TGTGCCAGCAGTATTGGGACTAGCGGGAGGGCCTACAATGAGCAGTTCTTC. The encoded protein is CASSIGTSGRAYNEQFF.

The chain has TRBV6-1 and TRBJ1-4; D gene unclear. V lost 8 bases and J 0 bases, leaving 10 bases between the germline ends. Germline values: CDR1 MNHNS, CDR2 SASEGT. The CDR3 consists of 14 residues. The CDR3 DNA is TGTGCCAGCGGGCGACCAGCAACTAATGAAAAACTGTTTTTT. This sequence encodes CASGRPATNEKLFF.

V gene TRBV20-1 combines with J gene TRBJ2-5; D might be TRBD1 (5 bases). The CDR3 loop spans 15 amino acids. CDR1 is DFQATT and CDR2 is SNEGSKA in the germline V gene (reference sequence). The ends were cut back, 3 bases at V and 3 bases at J, with 17 bases in the middle. This chain's CDR3 is CSASDRQGLEETQYF. DNA of the CDR3: TGCAGTGCTAGTGATCGTCAGGGATTAGAAGAGACCCAGTACTTC.

The chain uses TRBV5-6 and TRBJ1-4; tentative D call: TRBD1 (5 bases). From germline, CDR1 is SGHDT and CDR2 YYEEEE. This CDR3 has 16 residues. V was cut by 0 bases and J by 6 bases, with 15 bases left in between. The CDR3 is CASSLDPSGVDEKLFF. The CDR3 DNA follows: TGTGCCAGCAGCTTGGATCCCTCGGGGGTAGATGAAAAACTGTTTTTT.

Many counts were recorded for this clonotype. CDR3 region: CASSSGWTGTNTEAFF. The CDR3 DNA reads TGTGCCAGCAGCTCCGGGTGGACAGGGACTAACACTGAAGCTTTCTTT. The chain couples TRBV5-6 to TRBJ1-1, with 8 bases lining up with TRBD1. CDR1 is SGHDT, CDR2 YYEEEE, per germline. V was clipped by 3 bases and J by 2 bases; unmatched bases: 9. This CDR3 comprises 16 residues.